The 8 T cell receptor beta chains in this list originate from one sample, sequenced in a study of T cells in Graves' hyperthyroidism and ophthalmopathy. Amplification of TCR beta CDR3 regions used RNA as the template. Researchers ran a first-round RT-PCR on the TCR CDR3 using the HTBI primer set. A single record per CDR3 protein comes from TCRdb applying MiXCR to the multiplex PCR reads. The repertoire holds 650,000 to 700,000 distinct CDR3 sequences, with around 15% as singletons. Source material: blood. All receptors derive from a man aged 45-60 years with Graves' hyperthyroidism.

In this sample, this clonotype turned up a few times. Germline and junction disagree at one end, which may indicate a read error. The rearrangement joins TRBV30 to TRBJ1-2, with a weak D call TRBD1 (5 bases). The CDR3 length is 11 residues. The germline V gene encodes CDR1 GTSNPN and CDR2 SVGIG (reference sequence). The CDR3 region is CGTGDNYGYTF. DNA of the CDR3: TGCGGGACGGGTGACAACTATGGCTACACCTTC.

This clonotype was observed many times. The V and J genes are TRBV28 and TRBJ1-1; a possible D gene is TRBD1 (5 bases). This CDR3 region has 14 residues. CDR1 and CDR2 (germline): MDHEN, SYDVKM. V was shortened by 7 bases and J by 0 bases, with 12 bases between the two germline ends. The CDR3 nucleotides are TGTGCCAGCACTACGGACATTTTGAACACTGAAGCTTTCTTT. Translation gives CASTTDILNTEAFF.

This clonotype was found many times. The CDR3 loop reads CASSPVHLLADQETQYF. For the CDR3, the DNA is TGTGCCAGCAGCCCCGTTCACCTGCTAGCGGACCAAGAGACCCAGTACTTC. The chain is built from TRBV28 and TRBJ2-5; the match to TRBD2 covers 7 bases. CDR3 length equals 17 residues. V lost 6 bases to trimming and J lost 0 bases; unmatched junction nucleotides: 13. In germline, CDR1 is MDHEN, CDR2 SYDVKM.

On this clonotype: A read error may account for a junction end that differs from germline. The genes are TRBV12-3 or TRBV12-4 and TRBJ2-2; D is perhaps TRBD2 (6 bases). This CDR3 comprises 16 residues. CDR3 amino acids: CARSFGLPTNTGELFF. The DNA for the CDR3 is TGTGCCCGCAGTTTCGGACTACCGACGAACACCGGGGAGCTGTTTTTT.

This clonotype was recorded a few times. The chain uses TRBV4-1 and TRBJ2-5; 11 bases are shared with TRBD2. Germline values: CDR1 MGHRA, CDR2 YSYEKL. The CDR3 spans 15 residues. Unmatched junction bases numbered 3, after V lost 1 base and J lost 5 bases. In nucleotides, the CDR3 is TGCGCCAGCAGCCAAGTTACTAGCGGGAGTGAGACCCAGTACTTC. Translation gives CASSQVTSGSETQYF.

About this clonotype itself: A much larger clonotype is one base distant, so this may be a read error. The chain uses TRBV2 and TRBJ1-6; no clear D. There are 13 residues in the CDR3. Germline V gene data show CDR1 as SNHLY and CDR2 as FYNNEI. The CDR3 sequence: CASNANTNSPPHF. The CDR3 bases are TGTGCCAGCAATGCTAATACGAATTCACCCCCCCACTTT.

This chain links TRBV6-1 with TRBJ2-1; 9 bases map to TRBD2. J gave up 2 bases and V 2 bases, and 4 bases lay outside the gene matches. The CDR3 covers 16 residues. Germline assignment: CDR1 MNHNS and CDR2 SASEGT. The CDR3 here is CASSEPSGNPYNEQFF. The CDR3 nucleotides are TGTGCCAGCAGTGAACCTAGCGGGAATCCCTACAATGAGCAGTTCTTC.

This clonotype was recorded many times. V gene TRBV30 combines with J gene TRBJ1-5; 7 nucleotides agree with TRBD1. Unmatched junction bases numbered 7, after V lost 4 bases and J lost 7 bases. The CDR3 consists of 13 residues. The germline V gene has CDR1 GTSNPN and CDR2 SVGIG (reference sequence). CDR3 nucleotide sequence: TGTGCCTGGATGGGACAGCCGGGGCAGCCCCAGCATTTT. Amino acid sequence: CAWMGQPGQPQHF.